This TCR beta chain was identified during a study of blood T cell repertoires in COVID-19. The CDR3 sequence is 16 residues long. V was pared by 5 bases and J by 3 bases, with 5 bases of the junction left unmatched. Germline values: CDR1 SGHAT, CDR2 FQDESV (reference sequence). Authors' data handling: Nucleated cell number was recorded as an estimate derived from reference gene primer amplification. TCRdb's copy holds only in-frame clones and misses some; the assay was immunoSEQ multiplex PCR. V and J calls plus clone size are reproduced from that table; the DNA served to infer D and trimming. The sample records approximately 350,000 clones, around 88% being singletons.

The source of this sequence is a woman in her sixties with COVID-19, enrolled during active disease. This chain links TRBV11-1 with TRBJ2-5; TRBD2 matches at 14 bases. Source material: peripheral blood. The CDR3 DNA reads as TGTGCCAGCAGCCCTCCGGGACTAGCGGGGGAAGAGACCCAGTACTTC. Translation: CASSPPGLAGEETQYF.